These 24 T cell receptor beta chains came from one sample sequenced in a study of blood T cells in healthy people across ages. Sample-barcoded 5' priming and a J-beta primer mix drove a second PCR of roughly 6 to 12 cycles. TCRdb re-analysed the 5' RACE reads in MiXCR, keeping a single row per CDR3 protein. This sample has 550,000 to 750,000 distinct CDR3 sequences, with approximately 21% found just once. The source material was blood. These receptors originate from a man between 70 and 80 years old in good health.

The V call is TRBV7-2, the J call TRBJ1-3, with D possibly being TRBD1 (5 bases). Trimming stripped 3 bases from V and 8 bases from J, with 14 bases between. CDR3 size: 14 residues. The germline V gene encodes CDR1 SGHTA and CDR2 FQGNSA. The CDR3 is CASSFLQGRDTIYF. CDR3 nucleotides: TGTGCCAGCAGCTTTCTTCAGGGCCGAGACACCATATATTTT. Supplemented by reference TRBV7-2 and TRBJ1-3, the full variable domain reads GAGVSQSPSNKVTEKGKDVELRCDPISGHTALYWYRQSLGQGLEFLIYFQGNSAPDKSGLPSDRFSAERTGGSVSTLTIQRTQQEDSAVYLCASSFLQGRDTIYFGEGSWLTVV.

This clonotype was observed a few times. The chain uses TRBV5-1 and TRBJ2-5; TRBD2 matches at 7 bases. V was pared by 5 bases and J by 8 bases, with 9 bases of the junction left unmatched. The CDR3 totals 13 residues. Germline assignment: CDR1 SGHRS and CDR2 YFSETQ. The CDR3 reads CASSPGLAATQYF. CDR3 bases: TGCGCCAGCAGTCCAGGGCTAGCGGCCACCCAGTACTTC.

This clonotype came up a few times. The chain combines TRBV20-1 with TRBJ1-5; the match to TRBD1 covers 7 bases. This CDR3 has 16 residues. V lost 0 bases, J lost 2 bases, and 7 bases stayed unmatched. Germline V gives CDR1 DFQATT, CDR2 SNEGSKA (reference sequence). CDR3 sequence: CSARDGAGGGNQPQHF. The CDR3 nucleotides are TGCAGTGCTAGAGATGGGGCAGGGGGGGGCAATCAGCCCCAGCATTTT.

This clonotype was counted a few times. The chain combines TRBV12-3 or TRBV12-4 with TRBJ2-1; tentatively, D is TRBD2 (6 bases). The CDR3 extends over 17 amino acids. Trimming shortened V by 6 bases and J by 3 bases, and 21 bases separated the two germline ends. The CDR3 region is CASSEPREAGLYNEQFF. The CDR3, as DNA: TGTGCCAGCAGCGAGCCCAGGGAGGCAGGGCTCTACAATGAGCAGTTCTTC.

The chain recombines TRBV7-8 with TRBJ2-3, with TRBD2 matching over 10 bases. V was pared by 1 base and J by 2 bases, with 6 bases of the junction left unmatched. The CDR3 has 17 residues. CDR1 is SGHVS, CDR2 FQNEAQ, per germline. CDR3 sequence (DNA): TGTGCCAGCAGCTTAGAGCCTAGCGGGAGTGTCACAGATACGCAGTATTTT. Encoded protein: CASSLEPSGSVTDTQYF. Full variable domain (rest looked up from reference TRBV7-8 and TRBJ2-3): GAGVSQSPRYKVAKRGQDVALRCDPISGHVSLFWYQQALGQGPEFLTYFQNEAQLDKSGLPSDRFFAERPEGSVSTLKIQRTQQEDSAVYLCASSLEPSGSVTDTQYFGPGTRLTVL.

The V gene is TRBV7-8, the J gene TRBJ2-6, with no clear D. Germline V gives CDR1 SGHVS, CDR2 FQNEAQ. V was cut by 3 bases and J by 0 bases, with 6 bases left in between. This CDR3 has 15 amino acids. As DNA, the CDR3 is TGTGCCAGCAGCTTCGTGCTCTCTGGGGCCAACGTCCTGACTTTC. Translation: CASSFVLSGANVLTF. The complete variable domain, with remaining parts taken from reference TRBV7-8 and TRBJ2-6, reads GAGVSQSPRYKVAKRGQDVALRCDPISGHVSLFWYQQALGQGPEFLTYFQNEAQLDKSGLPSDRFFAERPEGSVSTLKIQRTQQEDSAVYLCASSFVLSGANVLTFGAGSRLTVL.

The chain combines TRBV20-1 with TRBJ2-1; no firm D call. Germline assignment: CDR1 DFQATT and CDR2 SNEGSKA (reference sequence). The CDR3 covers 16 residues. Trimming left V 1 base short and J 1 base short, with 14 bases between. For the CDR3, the DNA is TGCAGTGCTAGAGCGAAACCTCCTGAGTCCTACAATGAGCAGTTCTTC. It translates to CSARAKPPESYNEQFF.

This clonotype was seen ten or more times. The gene calls are TRBV5-1 and TRBJ2-5, with D perhaps matching TRBD1 (5 bases). The last part of the DNA fits TRBJ2-7 better; the J call may be wrong. The CDR3 runs to 13 residues. Germline V gives CDR1 SGHRS, CDR2 YFSETQ. The CDR3 is CASSVPGSYEQYF. CDR3 bases: TGCGCCAGCAGCGTTCCAGGGTCCTACGAGCAGTACTTC.

Concerning this clonotype itself: At one boundary the junction diverges from the germline segment, which might be a read error. The chain is built from TRBV6-2 or TRBV6-3 and TRBJ2-2, with 7 nucleotides matching TRBD1. The germline V gene encodes CDR1 MNHEY and CDR2 SVGEGT. The length of the CDR3 is 17 residues. CDR3 DNA: TGTGCCAGCAGTTACGCGACAGGGAACGCGAACACCGGGGAGCGGTTTTTT. Protein product: CASSYATGNANTGERFF.

This clonotype was seen a few times. This chain joins TRBV4-3 and TRBJ2-7, with 9 bases identical to TRBD2. The junction had 9 bases not matched to a gene; V was cut back by 4 bases and J by 5 bases. This CDR3 has 15 amino acids. Germline values: CDR1 LGHNA, CDR2 YSLEER. CDR3 DNA sequence: TGCGCCAGCAGCCGCTATCGGACTAGCGTAGACGAGCAGTACTTC. Its translation is CASSRYRTSVDEQYF.

The sample holds many counts of this clonotype. The chain uses TRBV6-5 and TRBJ2-2, with D tentatively TRBD1 (5 bases). The germline V and J ends were trimmed by 5 bases and 3 bases, with 16 bases remaining between them. This CDR3 region has 16 residues. Germline V gene sequence: CDR1 MNHEY, CDR2 SVGAGI. The CDR3 sequence: CASSHGWGQDTGELFF. In DNA form, the CDR3 reads TGTGCCAGCAGTCACGGGTGGGGCCAGGACACCGGGGAGCTGTTTTTT.

This chain connects TRBV6-2 or TRBV6-3 to TRBJ2-5; no definite D call. With 1 base removed from V and 3 bases from J, the gap between germline ends came to 3 bases. Germline V gives CDR1 MNHEY, CDR2 SVGEGT. This CDR3 is 12 amino acids long. The CDR3 spells CASSYLKETQYF. In nucleotides, the CDR3 is TGTGCCAGCAGTTACTTGAAAGAGACCCAGTACTTC.

In the case of this clonotype: One end of the junction is discordant with germline, which a read error may explain. This chain links TRBV4-1 with TRBJ2-7; no clear D gene. The CDR3 length is 14 residues. Per germline, CDR1 MGHRA and CDR2 YSYEKL. The CDR3 region has the DNA TGCGCCAGCAGCCAAGATATGACTTCCTACGGGCAGTACTTC. It encodes CASSQDMTSYGQYF.

This chain links TRBV5-1 with TRBJ2-1; D possibly corresponds to TRBD2 (7 bases). The V gene lost 1 base and the J gene lost 3 bases, with 26 bases spanning the gap. This CDR3 region has 20 residues. Looked up from germline, CDR1 is SGHRS and CDR2 is YFSETQ. The CDR3 loop reads CASSLPPGAKASGGYNEQFF. The CDR3 coding sequence is TGCGCCAGCAGCTTGCCCCCGGGGGCGAAGGCTAGCGGAGGCTACAATGAGCAGTTCTTC.

A note on this clonotype: A much larger clone lies a single base off, so this may be a read error. The rearrangement uses TRBV5-6 and TRBJ2-5; 9 nucleotides align to TRBD1. V trimming: 9 bases; J trimming: 4 bases; junction bases outside the gene matches: 13. Germline V gene data show CDR1 as SGHDT and CDR2 as YYEEEE. This CDR3 region has 15 residues. CDR3 nucleotide sequence: TGTGCCAACAGGTCAAACTACAGGGGGCGAGAGACCCAGTACTTC. Its protein is CANRSNYRGRETQYF.

V gene TRBV28 combines with J gene TRBJ2-5; no clear D. The J call may be in error: the DNA end matches TRBJ2-1 better. Germline loops: CDR1 MDHEN, CDR2 SYDVKM. This CDR3 comprises 12 residues. Written as DNA, the CDR3 is TGTGCCAGCAGTCTCCGACACAATGAGCAGTTCTTC. Protein product: CASSLRHNEQFF.

The genes are TRBV5-1 and TRBJ2-1; 7 bases fit TRBD1. Losses at the gene ends were 4 bases for V and 4 bases for J; bases not matched to a gene: 5. The germline gives CDR1 SGHRS, CDR2 YFSETQ. The CDR3 contains 14 residues. CDR3 in amino acids: CASSDGTVYNEQFF. CDR3 coding DNA: TGCGCCAGCAGCGACGGGACAGTTTACAATGAGCAGTTCTTC.

This clonotype occurred a few times. This chain uses TRBV7-3 with TRBJ2-3; D tentatively reads TRBD1 or TRBD2 (5 bases each). The CDR3 length is 14 residues. V gave up 8 bases and J gave up 1 base, with 13 bases separating them. Looked up from germline, CDR1 is SGHTA and CDR2 is FQGTGA. CDR3 in amino acids: CASQKRGGTDTQYF. CDR3 DNA sequence: TGTGCCAGCCAAAAACGGGGCGGCACAGATACGCAGTATTTT.

This clonotype showed up just a few times. V and J are TRBV7-9 and TRBJ2-1, with TRBD2 identical over 8 bases. V lost 2 bases, J lost 7 bases, and 7 bases stayed unmatched. CDR1 and CDR2 from the germline V gene are SEHNR and FQNEAQ (reference sequence). The CDR3 is 15 residues long. This CDR3 reads CASSLYGTRGNEQFF. CDR3 coding DNA: TGTGCCAGCAGCTTATACGGGACTAGGGGGAATGAGCAGTTCTTC.

This clonotype was found a few times. This sequence joins TRBV7-9 and TRBJ2-7, with TRBD2 identical over 11 bases. Germline CDR1 is SEHNR and CDR2 is FQNEAQ (reference sequence). The ends lost 2 bases at V and 5 bases at J; junction bases unmatched: 8. The CDR3 is made up of 16 amino acids. The CDR3 DNA sequence: TGTGCCAGCAGCTTACCGACTAGCGGGATAATCCACGAGCAGTACTTC. Amino acid sequence: CASSLPTSGIIHEQYF.

This clonotype has a handful of counts. Germline and junction disagree at one end, which may indicate a read error. The rearrangement joins TRBV7-3 to TRBJ2-5; D may be TRBD2 (6 bases). The CDR3 has 12 amino acids. In germline, CDR1 is SGHTA, CDR2 FQGTGA. The CDR3 DNA reads TGTGCCAGCAGCCAGGAGTTGTGCGGGGAGTTCTTC. It translates to CASSQELCGEFF.

This clonotype was counted at least ten times. The V and J genes are TRBV5-1 and TRBJ2-7; 8 nucleotides agree with TRBD1. Germline values: CDR1 SGHRS, CDR2 YFSETQ. Losses at the gene ends were 4 bases for V and 4 bases for J; bases not matched to a gene: 7. The CDR3 consists of 14 residues. The CDR3: CASSRTGPHYEQYF. The CDR3 region has the DNA TGCGCCAGCAGCCGGACAGGGCCCCATTACGAGCAGTACTTC.

This clonotype appeared a few times. The V gene is TRBV7-6, the J gene TRBJ2-5, with D tentatively TRBD1 (6 bases). CDR1 is SGHVS and CDR2 is FNYEAQ in the germline V gene. Between the trimmed V and J ends, which lost 5 bases and 4 bases, there was a span of 23 bases. The CDR3 consists of 17 residues. The CDR3 bases are TGTGCCAGCAGCCCTCAGGGGTCAGGGATAGTCCGAGAGACCCAGTACTTC. The encoded protein is CASSPQGSGIVRETQYF.

The chain combines TRBV5-1 with TRBJ2-5; 11 positions agree with TRBD2. Judging by the DNA end, TRBJ2-1 fits better; the J call may be wrong. Germline V gene lookup returns CDR1 SGHRS and CDR2 YFSETQ. The CDR3 loop spans 16 amino acids. CDR3 in amino acids: CASSLETSGRANEQFF. The CDR3 DNA sequence: TGCGCCAGCAGCTTAGAAACTAGCGGGAGAGCGAATGAGCAGTTCTTC.